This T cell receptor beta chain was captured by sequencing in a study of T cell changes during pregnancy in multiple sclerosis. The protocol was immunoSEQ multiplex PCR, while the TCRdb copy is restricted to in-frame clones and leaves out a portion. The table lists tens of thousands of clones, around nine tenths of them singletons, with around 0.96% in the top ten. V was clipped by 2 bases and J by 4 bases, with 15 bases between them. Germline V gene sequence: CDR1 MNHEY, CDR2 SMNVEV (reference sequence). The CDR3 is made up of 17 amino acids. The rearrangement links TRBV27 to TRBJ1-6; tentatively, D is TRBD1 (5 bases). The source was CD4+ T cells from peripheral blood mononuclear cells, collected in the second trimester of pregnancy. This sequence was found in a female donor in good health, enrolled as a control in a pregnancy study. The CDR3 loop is CASSLTGPGLYNSPLHF. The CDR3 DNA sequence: TGTGCCAGCAGTTTAACAGGCCCAGGTCTTTATAATTCACCCCTCCACTTT.